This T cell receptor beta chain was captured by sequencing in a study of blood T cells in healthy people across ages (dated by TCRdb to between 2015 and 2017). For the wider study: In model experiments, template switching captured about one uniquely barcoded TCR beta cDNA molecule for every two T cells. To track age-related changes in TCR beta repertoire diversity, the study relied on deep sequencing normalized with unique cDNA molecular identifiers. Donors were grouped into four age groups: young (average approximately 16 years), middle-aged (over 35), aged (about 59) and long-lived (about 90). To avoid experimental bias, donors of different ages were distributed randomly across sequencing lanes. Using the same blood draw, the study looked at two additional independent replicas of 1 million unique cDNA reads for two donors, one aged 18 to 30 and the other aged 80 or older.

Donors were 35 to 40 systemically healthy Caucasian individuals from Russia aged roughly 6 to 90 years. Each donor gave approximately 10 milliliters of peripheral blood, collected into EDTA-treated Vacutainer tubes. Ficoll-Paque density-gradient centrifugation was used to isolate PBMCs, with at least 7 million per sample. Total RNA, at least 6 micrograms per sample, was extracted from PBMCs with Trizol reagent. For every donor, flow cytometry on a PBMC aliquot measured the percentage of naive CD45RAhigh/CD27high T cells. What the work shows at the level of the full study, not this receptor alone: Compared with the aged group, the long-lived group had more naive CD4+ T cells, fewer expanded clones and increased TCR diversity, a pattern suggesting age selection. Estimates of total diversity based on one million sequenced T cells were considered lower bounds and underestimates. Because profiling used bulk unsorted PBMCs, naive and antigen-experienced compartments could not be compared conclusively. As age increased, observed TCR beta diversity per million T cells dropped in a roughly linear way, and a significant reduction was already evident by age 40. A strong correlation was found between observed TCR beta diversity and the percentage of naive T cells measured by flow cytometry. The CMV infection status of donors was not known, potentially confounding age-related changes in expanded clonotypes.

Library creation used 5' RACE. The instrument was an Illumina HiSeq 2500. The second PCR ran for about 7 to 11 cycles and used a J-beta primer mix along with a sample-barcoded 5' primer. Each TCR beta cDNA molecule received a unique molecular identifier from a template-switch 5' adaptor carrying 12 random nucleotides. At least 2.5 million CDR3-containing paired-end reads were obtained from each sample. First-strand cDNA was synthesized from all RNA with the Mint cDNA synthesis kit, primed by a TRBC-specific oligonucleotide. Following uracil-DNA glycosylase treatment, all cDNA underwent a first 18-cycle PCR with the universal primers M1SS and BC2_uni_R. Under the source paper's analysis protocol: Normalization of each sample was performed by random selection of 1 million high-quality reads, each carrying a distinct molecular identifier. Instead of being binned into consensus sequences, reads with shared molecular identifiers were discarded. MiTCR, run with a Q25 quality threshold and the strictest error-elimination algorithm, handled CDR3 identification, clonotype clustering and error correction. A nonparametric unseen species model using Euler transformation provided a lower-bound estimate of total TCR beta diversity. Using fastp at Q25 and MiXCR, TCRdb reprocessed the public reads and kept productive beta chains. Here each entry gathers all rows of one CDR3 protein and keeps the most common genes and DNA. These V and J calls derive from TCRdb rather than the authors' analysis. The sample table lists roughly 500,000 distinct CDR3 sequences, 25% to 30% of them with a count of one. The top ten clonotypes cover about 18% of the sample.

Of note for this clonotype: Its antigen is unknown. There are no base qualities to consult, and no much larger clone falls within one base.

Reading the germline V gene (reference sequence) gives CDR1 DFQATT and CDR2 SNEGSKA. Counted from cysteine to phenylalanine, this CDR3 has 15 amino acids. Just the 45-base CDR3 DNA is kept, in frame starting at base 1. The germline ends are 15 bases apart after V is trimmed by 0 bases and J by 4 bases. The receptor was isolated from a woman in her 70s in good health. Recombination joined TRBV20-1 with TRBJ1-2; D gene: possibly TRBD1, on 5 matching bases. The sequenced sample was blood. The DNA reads TGCAGTGCTAGAGATGGTCGGGGCGGAGTCTATGGCTACACCTTC. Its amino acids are CSARDGRGGVYGYTF.